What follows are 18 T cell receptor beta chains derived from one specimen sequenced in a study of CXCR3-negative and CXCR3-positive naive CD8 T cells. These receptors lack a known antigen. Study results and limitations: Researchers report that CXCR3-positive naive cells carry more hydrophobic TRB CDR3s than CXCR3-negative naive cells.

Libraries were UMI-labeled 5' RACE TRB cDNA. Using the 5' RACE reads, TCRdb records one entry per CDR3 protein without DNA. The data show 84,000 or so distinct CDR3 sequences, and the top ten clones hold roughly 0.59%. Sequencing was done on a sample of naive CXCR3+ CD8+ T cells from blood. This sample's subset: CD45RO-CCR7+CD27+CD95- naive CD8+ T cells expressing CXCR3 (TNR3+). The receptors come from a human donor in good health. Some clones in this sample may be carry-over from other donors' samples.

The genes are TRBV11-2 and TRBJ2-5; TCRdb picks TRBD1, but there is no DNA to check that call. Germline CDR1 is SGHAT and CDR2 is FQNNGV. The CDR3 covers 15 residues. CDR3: CASSLAGTGASGVYF. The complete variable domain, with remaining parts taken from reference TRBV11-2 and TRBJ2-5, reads EAGVAQSPRYKIIEKRQSVAFWCNPISGHATLYWYQQILGQGPKLLIQFQNNGVVDDSQLPKDRFSAERLKGVDSTLKIQPAKLEDSAVYLCASSLAGTGASGVYFGPGTRLLVL.

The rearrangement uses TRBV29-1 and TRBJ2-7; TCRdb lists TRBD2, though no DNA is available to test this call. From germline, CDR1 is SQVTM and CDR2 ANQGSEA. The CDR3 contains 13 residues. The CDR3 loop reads CSVEGLSGYEQYF.

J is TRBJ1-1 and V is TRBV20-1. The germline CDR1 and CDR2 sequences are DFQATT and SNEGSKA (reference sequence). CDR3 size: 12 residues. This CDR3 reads CSALPRRAEAFF.

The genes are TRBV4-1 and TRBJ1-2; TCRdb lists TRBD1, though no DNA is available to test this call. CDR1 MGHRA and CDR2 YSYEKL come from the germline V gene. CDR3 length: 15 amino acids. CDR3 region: CASSQASGGVFGYTF.

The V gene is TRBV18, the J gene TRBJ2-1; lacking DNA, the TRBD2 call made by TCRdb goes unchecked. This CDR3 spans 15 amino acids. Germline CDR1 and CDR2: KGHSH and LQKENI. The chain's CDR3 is CASSLGLAVNNEQFF.

This CDR3 reads CASSPFRDSGQPQHF. The chain joins TRBV4-3 to TRBJ1-5. This CDR3 spans 15 amino acids. From germline, CDR1 is LGHNA and CDR2 YSLEER.

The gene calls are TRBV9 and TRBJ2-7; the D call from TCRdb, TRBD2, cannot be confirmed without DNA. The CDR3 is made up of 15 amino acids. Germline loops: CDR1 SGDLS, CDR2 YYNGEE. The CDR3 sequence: CASSESGAPTYEQYF.

CDR3 amino acids: CSAQEEGGGNEQYF. The V and J genes are TRBV29-1 and TRBJ2-7; the TCRdb D gene call, TRBD2, has no DNA to confirm it. Germline V gene data show CDR1 as SQVTM and CDR2 as ANQGSEA. This CDR3 is 14 amino acids long.

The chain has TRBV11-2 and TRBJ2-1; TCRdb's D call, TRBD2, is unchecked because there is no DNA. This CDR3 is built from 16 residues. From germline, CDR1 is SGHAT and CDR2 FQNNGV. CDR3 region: CASSPRSSRGVNEQFF.

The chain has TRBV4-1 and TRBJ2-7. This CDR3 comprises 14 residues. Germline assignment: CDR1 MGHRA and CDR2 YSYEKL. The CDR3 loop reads CASSQLGSAYEQYF.

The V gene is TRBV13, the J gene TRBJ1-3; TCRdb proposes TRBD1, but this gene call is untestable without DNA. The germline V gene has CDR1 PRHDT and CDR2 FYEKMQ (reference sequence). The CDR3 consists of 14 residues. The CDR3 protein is CASSLGGAGNTIYF.

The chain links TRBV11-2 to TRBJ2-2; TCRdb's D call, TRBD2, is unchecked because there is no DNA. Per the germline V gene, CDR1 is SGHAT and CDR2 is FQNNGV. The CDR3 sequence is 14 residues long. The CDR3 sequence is CASSLHGGTGELFF.

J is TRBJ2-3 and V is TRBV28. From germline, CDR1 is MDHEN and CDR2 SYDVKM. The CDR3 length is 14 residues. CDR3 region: CASISSLGTDTQYF.

CDR3 sequence reads: CSVVWGLEMSEQYF. This sequence joins TRBV29-1 and TRBJ2-7; TCRdb's D call, TRBD1, is unchecked because there is no DNA. The CDR3 runs 14 residues. The germline V gene has CDR1 SQVTM and CDR2 ANQGSEA.

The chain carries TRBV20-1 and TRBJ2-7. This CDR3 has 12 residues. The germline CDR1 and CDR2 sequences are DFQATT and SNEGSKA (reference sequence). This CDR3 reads CSASGDGYEQYF.

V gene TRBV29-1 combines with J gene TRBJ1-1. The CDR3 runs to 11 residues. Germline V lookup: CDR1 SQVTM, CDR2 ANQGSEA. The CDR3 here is CSVGFSTEAFF.

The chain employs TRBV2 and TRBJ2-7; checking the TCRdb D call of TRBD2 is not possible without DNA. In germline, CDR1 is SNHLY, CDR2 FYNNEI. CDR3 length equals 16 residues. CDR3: CASSEGQRGYSYEQYF. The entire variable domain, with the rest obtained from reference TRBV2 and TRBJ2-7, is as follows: EPEVTQTPSHQVTQMGQEVILRCVPISNHLYFYWYRQILGQKVEFLVSFYNNEISEKSEIFDDQFSVERPDGSNFTLKIRSTKLEDSAMYFCASSEGQRGYSYEQYFGPGTRLTVT.

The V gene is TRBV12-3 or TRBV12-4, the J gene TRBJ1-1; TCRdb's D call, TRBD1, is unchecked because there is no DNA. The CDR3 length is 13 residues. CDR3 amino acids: CASSSQGATEAFF.